The clone carrying this TCR beta chain was seen a handful of times. Its antigen is not known. CDR3 length: 16 amino acids. The V gene's germline CDR1 is SGHRS and CDR2 YFSETQ. V was shortened by 4 bases and J by 1 base, with 17 bases between the two germline ends. The entry originates in a study of blood T cells in healthy people across ages. The study's findings and limits: Greater diversity and more naive CD4+ cells were seen in long-lived donors than in aged donors.

PCR was performed a second time for about 7 to 11 cycles using a sample-barcoded 5' primer and a J-beta primer mix. Every single cDNA molecule received a tag from a template-switch adaptor with 12 random nucleotides. TCRdb recomputed calls from the 5' RACE reads with MiXCR, one row per CDR3 protein. Among 1.5 million to 2 million distinct CDR3 sequences, approximately 39% were seen once, and the ten largest hold around 23%. The specimen sequenced was blood. V and J are TRBV5-1 and TRBJ2-5, with D unresolved. This TCR came from a human donor in good health. The CDR3 reads CASSKTLSGVQETQYF. The CDR3 DNA reads as TGCGCCAGCAGCAAAACCCTCAGTGGGGTCCAAGAGACCCAGTACTTC. Drawing the rest from reference TRBV5-1 and TRBJ2-5, the complete variable domain is KAGVTQTPRYLIKTRGQQVTLSCSPISGHRSVSWYQQTPGQGLQFLFEYFSETQRNKGNFPGRFSGRQFSNSRSEMNVSTLELGDSALYLCASSKTLSGVQETQYFGPGTRLLVL.